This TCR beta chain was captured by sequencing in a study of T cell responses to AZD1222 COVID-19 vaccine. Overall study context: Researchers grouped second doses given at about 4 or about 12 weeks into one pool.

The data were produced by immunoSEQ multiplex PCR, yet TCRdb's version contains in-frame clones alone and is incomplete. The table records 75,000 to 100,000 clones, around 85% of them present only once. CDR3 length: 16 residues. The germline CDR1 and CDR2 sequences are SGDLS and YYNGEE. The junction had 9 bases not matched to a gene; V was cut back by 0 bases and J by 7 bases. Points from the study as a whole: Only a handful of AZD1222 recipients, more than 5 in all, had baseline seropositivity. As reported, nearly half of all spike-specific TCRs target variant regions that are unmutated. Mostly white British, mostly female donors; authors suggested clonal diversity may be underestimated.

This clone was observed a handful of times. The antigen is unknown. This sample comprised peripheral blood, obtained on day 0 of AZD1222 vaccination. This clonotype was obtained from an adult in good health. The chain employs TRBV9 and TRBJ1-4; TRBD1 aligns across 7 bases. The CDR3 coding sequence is TGTGCCAGCAGCGTAGGCGAGGGGGCTGTATTTGAAAAACTGTTTTTT. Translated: CASSVGEGAVFEKLFF.